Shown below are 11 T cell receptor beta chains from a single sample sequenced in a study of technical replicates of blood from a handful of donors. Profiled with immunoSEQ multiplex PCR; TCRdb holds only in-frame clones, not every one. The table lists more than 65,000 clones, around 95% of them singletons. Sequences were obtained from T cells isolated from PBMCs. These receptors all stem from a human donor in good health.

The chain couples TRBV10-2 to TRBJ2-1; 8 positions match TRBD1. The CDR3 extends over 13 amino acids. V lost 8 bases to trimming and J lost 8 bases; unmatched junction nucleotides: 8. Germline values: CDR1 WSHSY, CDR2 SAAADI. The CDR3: CASYRGEMDEQFF. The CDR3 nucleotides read TGCGCCAGCTACAGGGGGGAGATGGATGAGCAGTTCTTC.

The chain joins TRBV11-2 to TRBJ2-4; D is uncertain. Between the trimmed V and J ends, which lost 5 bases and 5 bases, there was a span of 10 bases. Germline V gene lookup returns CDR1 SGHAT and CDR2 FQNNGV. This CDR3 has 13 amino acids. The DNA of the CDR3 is TGTGCCAGCAGCCCTCGGTCCCAAAACATTCAGTACTTC. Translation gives CASSPRSQNIQYF.

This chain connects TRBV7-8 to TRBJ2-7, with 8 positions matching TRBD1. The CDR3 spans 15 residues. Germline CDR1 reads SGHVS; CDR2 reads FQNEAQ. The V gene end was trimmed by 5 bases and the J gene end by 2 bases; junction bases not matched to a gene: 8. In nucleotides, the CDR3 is TGTGCCAGCAGCCCGTGGACAGGGCAACCCTACGAGCAGTACTTC. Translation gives CASSPWTGQPYEQYF.

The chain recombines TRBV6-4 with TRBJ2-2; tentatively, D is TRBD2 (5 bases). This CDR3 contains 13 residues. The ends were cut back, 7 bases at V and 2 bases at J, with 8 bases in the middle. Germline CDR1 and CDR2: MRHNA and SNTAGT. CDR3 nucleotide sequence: TGTGCCAGCAAGACGGGAAACACCGGGGAGCTGTTTTTT. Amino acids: CASKTGNTGELFF.

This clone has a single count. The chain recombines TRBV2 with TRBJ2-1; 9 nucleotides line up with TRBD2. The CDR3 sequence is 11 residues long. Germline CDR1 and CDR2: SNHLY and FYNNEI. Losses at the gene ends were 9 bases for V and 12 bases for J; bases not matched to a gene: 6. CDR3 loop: CARNSGSGQFF. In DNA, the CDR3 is TGTGCCAGAAATAGCGGGAGCGGGCAGTTCTTC.

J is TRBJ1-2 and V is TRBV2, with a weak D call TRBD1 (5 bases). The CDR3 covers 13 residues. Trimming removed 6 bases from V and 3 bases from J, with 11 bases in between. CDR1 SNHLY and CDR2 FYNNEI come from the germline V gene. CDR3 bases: TGTGCCAGCAGCGTTACAGGATACTATGGCTACACCTTC. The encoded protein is CASSVTGYYGYTF.

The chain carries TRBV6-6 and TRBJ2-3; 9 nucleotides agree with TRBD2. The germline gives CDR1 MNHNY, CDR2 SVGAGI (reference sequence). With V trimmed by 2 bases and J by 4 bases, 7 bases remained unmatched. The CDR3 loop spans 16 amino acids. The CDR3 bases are TGTGCCAGCAGTTACGAATCTAGCGGGACAGCAGATACGCAGTATTTT. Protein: CASSYESSGTADTQYF.

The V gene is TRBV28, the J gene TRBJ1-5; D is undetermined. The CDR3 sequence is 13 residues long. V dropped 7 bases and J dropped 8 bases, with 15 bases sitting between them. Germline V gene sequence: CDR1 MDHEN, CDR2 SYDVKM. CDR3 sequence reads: CASNEQVREPQHF. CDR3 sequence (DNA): TGTGCCAGCAATGAGCAGGTGAGAGAGCCCCAGCATTTT.

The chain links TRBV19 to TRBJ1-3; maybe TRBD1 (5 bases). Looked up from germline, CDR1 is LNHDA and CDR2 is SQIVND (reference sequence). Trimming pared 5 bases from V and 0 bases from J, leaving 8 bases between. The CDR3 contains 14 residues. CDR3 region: CASSETGSGNTIYF. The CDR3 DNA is TGTGCCAGTAGTGAAACAGGCTCTGGAAACACCATATATTTT.

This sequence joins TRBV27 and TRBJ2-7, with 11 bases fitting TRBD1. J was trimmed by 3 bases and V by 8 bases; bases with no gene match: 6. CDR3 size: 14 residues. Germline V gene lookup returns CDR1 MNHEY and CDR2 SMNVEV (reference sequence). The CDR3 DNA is TGTGCCAGCTCTCACGGGACAGGGGGCTACGAGCAGTACTTC. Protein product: CASSHGTGGYEQYF.

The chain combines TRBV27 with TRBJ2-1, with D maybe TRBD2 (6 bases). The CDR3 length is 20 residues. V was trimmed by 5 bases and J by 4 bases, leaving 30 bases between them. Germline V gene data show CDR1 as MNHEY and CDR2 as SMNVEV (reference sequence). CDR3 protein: CASSPYLARELPKVYNEQFF. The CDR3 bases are TGTGCCAGCAGTCCATATCTTGCCCGGGAGCTACCAAAGGTGTACAATGAGCAGTTCTTC.